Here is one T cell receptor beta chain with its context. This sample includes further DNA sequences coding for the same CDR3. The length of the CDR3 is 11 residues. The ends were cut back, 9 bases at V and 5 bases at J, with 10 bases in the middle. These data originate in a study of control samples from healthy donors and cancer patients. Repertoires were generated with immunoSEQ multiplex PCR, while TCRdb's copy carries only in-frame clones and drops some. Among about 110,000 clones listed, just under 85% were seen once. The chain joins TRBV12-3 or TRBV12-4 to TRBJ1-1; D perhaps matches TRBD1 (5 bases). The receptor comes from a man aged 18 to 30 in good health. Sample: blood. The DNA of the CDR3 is TGTGCCAGTCGCAGGGAAACTGAAGCTTTCTTT. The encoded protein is CASRRETEAFF.